These 7 T cell receptor beta chains came from one sample sequenced in a study of T cell changes during pregnancy in multiple sclerosis. Profiling relied on immunoSEQ multiplex PCR, and the TCRdb table lists in-frame clones only, not all of them. The sample lists tens of thousands of clones, 80% to 95% occurring once. The sequencing here drew on peripheral blood, taken after pregnancy. The source is a female donor with multiple sclerosis, enrolled in a pregnancy study.

The chain has TRBV5-4 and TRBJ1-5; TRBD1 matches at 8 bases. J gave up 4 bases and V 4 bases, and 4 bases lay outside the gene matches. Germline V lookup: CDR1 SGHNT, CDR2 YYREEE (reference sequence). CDR3 length: 14 amino acids. The CDR3 DNA is TGTGCCAGCAGCATAGGACAGGGAAATCAGCCCCAGCATTTT. Translated, it gives CASSIGQGNQPQHF.

This chain links TRBV7-2 with TRBJ2-7; TRBD1 aligns across 7 bases. Per germline, CDR1 SGHTA and CDR2 FQGNSA. This CDR3 spans 13 amino acids. With 2 bases clipped from V and 3 bases from J, the junction kept 1 base outside the gene matches. The CDR3 DNA sequence: TGTGCCAGCAGCTTAAGGGACAGCTACGAGCAGTACTTC. It translates to CASSLRDSYEQYF.

This chain joins TRBV7-9 and TRBJ1-1; 10 bases line up with TRBD1. The CDR3 consists of 13 residues. V dropped 3 bases and J dropped 10; count of bases not matched to a gene: 5. CDR1 is SEHNR and CDR2 is FQNEAQ in the germline V gene (reference sequence). CDR3 nucleotides: TGTGCCAGCAGCTTCACCGGGACAGGGGCAGCTTTCTTT. Translation gives CASSFTGTGAAFF.

The chain has TRBV4-3 and TRBJ2-5, with D possibly matching TRBD2 (5 bases). The germline V gene has CDR1 LGHNA and CDR2 YSLEER. Trimming removed 2 bases from V and 5 bases from J, with 18 bases in between. The CDR3 is made up of 16 amino acids. The DNA of the CDR3 is TGCGCCAGCAGCCAAAGGGTAGGATCGACGGGGGAGACCCAGTACTTC. Amino acids: CASSQRVGSTGETQYF.

This chain links TRBV9 with TRBJ2-2; TRBD1 aligns across 8 bases. V lost 4 bases, J lost 6 bases, and 11 bases stayed unmatched. The CDR3 runs 16 residues. CDR1 SGDLS and CDR2 YYNGEE come from the germline V gene. The CDR3 bases are TGTGCCAGCAGCCCACGGACAGGGAAGGGGGCCGGGGAGCTGTTTTTT. Translated: CASSPRTGKGAGELFF. The variable domain in full, with the rest retrieved from reference TRBV9 and TRBJ2-2, is DSGVTQTPKHLITATGQRVTLRCSPRSGDLSVYWYQQSLDQGLQFLIQYYNGEERAKGNILERFSAQQFPDLHSELNLSSLELGDSALYFCASSPRTGKGAGELFFGEGSRLTVL.

The J gene is TRBJ1-3, the V gene TRBV18, with D perhaps TRBD1 (6 bases). CDR1 is KGHSH and CDR2 is LQKENI in the germline V gene. The CDR3 is made up of 17 amino acids. Trimming removed 3 bases from V and 2 bases from J, with 17 bases in between. The CDR3 region is CASSPLDSSPTGNTIYF. In DNA, the CDR3 is TGTGCCAGCTCACCTTTGGACAGCTCTCCGACTGGAAACACCATATATTTT.

The chain links TRBV10-3 to TRBJ1-5; D not certain. CDR1 is ENHRY and CDR2 is SYGVKD in the germline V gene. This CDR3 contains 16 residues. Trimming stripped 0 bases from V and 3 bases from J, with 12 bases between. The CDR3 DNA follows: TGTGCCATCAGTGAGTCGACTCCGGGTCTCAATCAGCCCCAGCATTTT. Translation: CAISESTPGLNQPQHF.